This TCR beta chain was found in a study of cytomegalovirus exposure and HLA in healthy donors. In the study overall: Among 150 million to 200 million T cells, an earlier analysis found 117 million unique TCR beta sequences.

With respect to this clone: What it recognizes is unknown.

With 60 Vbeta and 13 Jbeta primers, the PCR was carried out. As handled by the study authors: It was a later analysis that counted roughly 79 million unique TCR beta chains, of which 9 million to 13 million were shared. Generated by immunoSEQ multiplex PCR, the TCRdb table keeps only in-frame clones and is missing some. That table furnishes V, J and clone size, whereas the DNA furnished D and trimming. This sample has approximately 93,000 clones; just under 80% occur once, and the top ten carry approximately 3.8%. The CDR3 loop spans 14 amino acids. V was clipped by 5 bases and J by 3 bases; unmatched bases: 6. The V gene's germline CDR1 is LNHNV and CDR2 YYDKDF (reference sequence). Study-wide results and limits: Analysis was carried out at a later point, and it linked a missense DCLRE1C variant to TCR beta V- and J-gene trimming. In an earlier analysis, in approximately 570 donors, most V segments appeared productive either ~87% or ~30% of the time.

V is TRBV15 and J is TRBJ2-7; 8 bases fit TRBD1. The sequence was obtained from a middle-aged woman in good health and CMV-seronegative. The sequencing input was PBMCs. CDR3 region: CATSLGQEVYEQYF. CDR3 bases: TGTGCCACCAGCCTGGGACAGGAGGTCTACGAGCAGTACTTC.